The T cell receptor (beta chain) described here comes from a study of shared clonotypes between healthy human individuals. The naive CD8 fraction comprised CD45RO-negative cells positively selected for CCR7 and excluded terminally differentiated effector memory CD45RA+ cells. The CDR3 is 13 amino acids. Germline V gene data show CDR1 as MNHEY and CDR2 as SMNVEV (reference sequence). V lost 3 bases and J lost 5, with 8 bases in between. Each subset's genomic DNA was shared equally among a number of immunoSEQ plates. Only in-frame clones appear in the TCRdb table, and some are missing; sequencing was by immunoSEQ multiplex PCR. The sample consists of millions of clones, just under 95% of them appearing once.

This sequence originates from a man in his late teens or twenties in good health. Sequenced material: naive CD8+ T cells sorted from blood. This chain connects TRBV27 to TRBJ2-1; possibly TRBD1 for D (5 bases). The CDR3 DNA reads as TGTGCCAGCAGTTTGACAGCTAACAATGAGCAGTTCTTC. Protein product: CASSLTANNEQFF.